A selection of T cell receptor beta chains follows, all from one sample in a study of CD8+ T cells in alopecia areata. Measured with immunoSEQ multiplex PCR; TCRdb has only the in-frame clones, and not every one. The sample includes some 100,000 clones, 58% of them seen just once. Sample: CD8+ T cells sorted from blood, taken at week 4, from a patient treated with tofacitinib. The receptors were gathered from a human donor with alopecia areata. The CDR3 runs from the conserved cysteine through the conserved F or W. D genes are given only for firm matches. Only part of the rows carry a size: once, few, many, or a class if the clone is expanded.

D	size	V	J	CDR3	DNA
NA	NA	TRBV29-1	TRBJ2-1	CSVEAGIYNEQFF	TGCAGCGTTGAGGCGGGAATCTACAATGAGCAGTTCTTC
TRBD2	NA	TRBV29-1	TRBJ2-7	CSVEDREGTVSYEQYF	TGCAGCGTTGAAGATCGGGAGGGAACTGTCTCCTACGAGCAGTACTTC
TRBD1	few	TRBV13	TRBJ2-5	CASSSTGTGGAWETQYF	TGTGCCAGCAGCTCAACCGGGACAGGGGGCGCATGGGAGACCCAGTACTTC
NA	few	TRBV30	TRBJ1-1	CAWSRNTEAFF	TGTGCCTGGAGCCGGAACACTGAAGCTTTCTTT
NA	NA	TRBV6-5	TRBJ2-1	CASSYSPYNEQFF	TGTGCCAGCAGTTACTCCCCGTACAATGAGCAGTTCTTC
TRBD2	few	TRBV30	TRBJ2-5	CAWSSGRGQETQYF	TGTGCCTGGAGTTCGGGGAGGGGCCAAGAGACCCAGTACTTC
NA	NA	TRBV29-1	TRBJ2-1	CSVDLTTYNEQFF	TGCAGCGTTGACCTGACAACCTACAATGAGCAGTTCTTC
NA	NA	TRBV15	TRBJ1-2	CATSRPTPQGTDYTF	TGTGCCACCAGCAGGCCCACCCCCCAGGGGACGGACTACACCTTC
NA	NA	TRBV6-1	TRBJ1-6	CASRDLTSLPLHF	TGTGCCAGCAGAGACCTAACTTCACTACCCCTCCACTTT
NA	NA	TRBV5-1	TRBJ2-2	CASSATGLIGELFF	TGCGCCAGCAGCGCTACAGGGTTAATCGGGGAGCTGTTTTTT
NA	once	TRBV30	TRBJ2-1	CAWSVVNEQFF	TGTGCCTGGAGTGTTGTAAATGAGCAGTTCTTC
TRBD1	NA	TRBV29-1	TRBJ1-1	CSGSGQGNTEAFF	TGCAGCGGGTCGGGACAGGGGAACACTGAAGCTTTCTTT
TRBD1	NA	TRBV2	TRBJ1-2	CASTRDRGRDGYTF	TGTGCCAGCACCCGGGACAGGGGGCGCGACGGCTACACCTTC
TRBD1	once	TRBV29-1	TRBJ2-7	CSVRGTGGDEQYF	TGCAGCGTTAGGGGGACAGGGGGCGACGAGCAGTACTTC
NA	NA	TRBV5-4	TRBJ1-6	CASSLYNSPLHF	TGTGCCAGCAGCTTGTACAATTCACCCCTCCACTTT
TRBD2	NA	TRBV15	TRBJ2-3	CATSRERGGGTDTQYF	TGTGCCACCAGCAGAGAGCGGGGGGGCGGCACAGATACGCAGTATTTT
TRBD1	NA	TRBV27	TRBJ1-5	CASSASGTGGGNQPQHF	TGTGCCAGCAGTGCCTCCGGGACAGGGGGCGGCAATCAGCCCCAGCATTTT
NA	few	TRBV19	TRBJ2-1	CASSPYLGDEQFF	TGTGCCAGTAGTCCGTATCTGGGCGATGAGCAGTTCTTC
NA	NA	TRBV25-1	TRBJ2-4	CASSPNGDWGRAYIQYF	TGTGCCAGCAGTCCAAACGGGGACTGGGGAAGAGCGTACATTCAGTACTTC
NA	NA	TRBV30	TRBJ1-2	CAWSGGSQTYGYTF	TGTGCCTGGAGCGGGGGCAGCCAGACCTATGGCTACACCTTC
NA	NA	TRBV6-5	TRBJ2-5	CASSYVGRGQETQYF	TGTGCCAGCAGTTACGTGGGTAGGGGCCAAGAGACCCAGTACTTC
TRBD1	once	TRBV30	TRBJ1-2	CAWREFRDRGYYGYTF	TGTGCCTGGAGGGAATTCCGGGACAGGGGGTACTATGGCTACACCTTC
TRBD1	few	TRBV7-2	TRBJ2-7	CASSLEGQGVYEQYF	TGTGCCAGCAGCTTAGAGGGACAGGGGGTATACGAGCAGTACTTC
NA	NA	TRBV6-5	TRBJ1-5	CASSALESHPQHF	TGTGCCAGCAGTGCCTTGGAGTCTCACCCCCAGCATTTT
TRBD2	NA	TRBV4-1	TRBJ2-7	CASSQLAGDEQYF	TGCGCCAGCAGCCAACTAGCGGGGGACGAGCAGTACTTC
TRBD1	few	TRBV25-1	TRBJ1-2	CASSESYRGGYTF	TGTGCCAGCAGTGAGTCATACAGGGGAGGCTACACCTTC
NA	NA	TRBV23-1	TRBJ2-3	CASSQSEDTDTQYF	TGCGCCAGCAGTCAGTCCGAAGACACAGATACGCAGTATTTT
NA	NA	TRBV7-8	TRBJ2-1	CASSFDSGGNNEQFF	TGTGCCAGCAGCTTCGATTCAGGAGGTAACAATGAGCAGTTCTTC
TRBD1	NA	TRBV29-1	TRBJ1-2	CSEGTPGTGNYGYTF	TGCAGCGAAGGTACGCCCGGGACAGGGAACTATGGCTACACCTTC
NA	once	TRBV5-6	TRBJ1-1	CASSLSSATEAFF	TGTGCCAGCAGTTTGTCCTCCGCCACTGAAGCTTTCTTT
TRBD1	NA	TRBV30	TRBJ2-3	CAWSTTGGLGDTQYF	TGTGCCTGGAGTACGACAGGGGGCCTAGGAGATACGCAGTATTTT
NA	once	TRBV5-1	TRBJ2-7	CASSFEGVEQYF	TGCGCCAGCAGCTTCGAAGGGGTCGAGCAGTACTTC
NA	NA	TRBV7-9	TRBJ1-4	CASSTQGGKLFF	TGTGCCAGCAGTACACAGGGAGGAAAACTGTTTTTT
NA	NA	TRBV30	TRBJ2-2	CAWTNTGELFF	TGTGCCTGGACTAACACCGGGGAGCTGTTTTTT
NA	few	TRBV4-1	TRBJ2-5	CASSQDGTNPGETQYF	TGCGCCAGCAGCCAAGATGGGACCAACCCTGGGGAGACCCAGTACTTC
NA	NA	TRBV7-9	TRBJ2-5	CASSSFRDSGRTQYF	TGTGCCAGCAGCTCTTTCCGGGACTCGGGGCGAACCCAGTACTTC
NA	NA	TRBV5-6	TRBJ2-6	CASSGANVLTF	TGTGCCAGCTCTGGGGCCAACGTCCTGACTTTC
NA	NA	TRBV7-9	TRBJ2-1	CASSVTSYNEQFF	TGTGCCAGCAGCGTCACGAGTTACAATGAGCAGTTCTTC
NA	NA	TRBV27	TRBJ2-7	CASSLGGIYEQYF	TGTGCCAGCAGTTTAGGTGGGATCTACGAGCAGTACTTC
NA	NA	TRBV5-6	TRBJ1-1	CASSLTNTEAFF	TGTGCCAGCAGCTTGACGAACACTGAAGCTTTCTTT
NA	NA	TRBV7-8	TRBJ2-3	CASSYNPDRSTDTQYF	TGTGCCAGCAGCTACAACCCAGACAGGTCCACAGATACGCAGTATTTT
NA	NA	TRBV7-2	TRBJ1-5	CASSLAGYGNQPQHF	TGTGCCAGCAGCTTAGCGGGGTATGGGAATCAGCCCCAGCATTTT
TRBD2	NA	TRBV29-1	TRBJ2-2	CSVEEVVLAGYTGELFF	TGCAGCGTTGAAGAGGTGGTACTAGCGGGGTACACCGGGGAGCTGTTTTTT
NA	few	TRBV30	TRBJ1-1	CAVAREDTEAFF	TGTGCCGTGGCGAGGGAGGACACTGAAGCTTTCTTT
NA	NA	TRBV7-6	TRBJ2-7	CASSPEYEQYF	TGTGCCAGCAGCCCGGAATACGAGCAGTACTTC
NA	NA	TRBV30	TRBJ2-1	CAWGDGGSDEQFF	TGTGCCTGGGGGGACGGCGGTAGCGATGAGCAGTTCTTC
NA	NA	TRBV25-1	TRBJ2-5	CASSESGAFQETQYF	TGTGCCAGCAGTGAATCGGGCGCTTTCCAAGAGACCCAGTACTTC